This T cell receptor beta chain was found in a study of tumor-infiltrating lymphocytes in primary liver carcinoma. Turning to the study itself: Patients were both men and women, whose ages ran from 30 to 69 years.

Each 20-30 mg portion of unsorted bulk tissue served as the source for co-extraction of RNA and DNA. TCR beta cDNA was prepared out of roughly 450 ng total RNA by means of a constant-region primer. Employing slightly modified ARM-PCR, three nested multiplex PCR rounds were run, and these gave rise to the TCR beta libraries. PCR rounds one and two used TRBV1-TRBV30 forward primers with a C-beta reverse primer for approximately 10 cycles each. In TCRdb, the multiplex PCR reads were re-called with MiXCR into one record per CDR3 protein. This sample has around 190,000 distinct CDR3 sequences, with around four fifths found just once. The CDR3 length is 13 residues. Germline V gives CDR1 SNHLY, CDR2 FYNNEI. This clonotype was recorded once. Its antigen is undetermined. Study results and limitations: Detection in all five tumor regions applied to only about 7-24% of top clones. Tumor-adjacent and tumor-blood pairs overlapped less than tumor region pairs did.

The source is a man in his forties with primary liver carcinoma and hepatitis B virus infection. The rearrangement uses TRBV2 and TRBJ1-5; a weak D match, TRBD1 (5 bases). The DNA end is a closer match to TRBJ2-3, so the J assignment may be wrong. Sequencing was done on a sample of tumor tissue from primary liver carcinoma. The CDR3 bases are TGTGCCAGCAGTCCAGGGCAGAATCAGCCCCAGTATTTT. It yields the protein CASSPGQNQPQYF.